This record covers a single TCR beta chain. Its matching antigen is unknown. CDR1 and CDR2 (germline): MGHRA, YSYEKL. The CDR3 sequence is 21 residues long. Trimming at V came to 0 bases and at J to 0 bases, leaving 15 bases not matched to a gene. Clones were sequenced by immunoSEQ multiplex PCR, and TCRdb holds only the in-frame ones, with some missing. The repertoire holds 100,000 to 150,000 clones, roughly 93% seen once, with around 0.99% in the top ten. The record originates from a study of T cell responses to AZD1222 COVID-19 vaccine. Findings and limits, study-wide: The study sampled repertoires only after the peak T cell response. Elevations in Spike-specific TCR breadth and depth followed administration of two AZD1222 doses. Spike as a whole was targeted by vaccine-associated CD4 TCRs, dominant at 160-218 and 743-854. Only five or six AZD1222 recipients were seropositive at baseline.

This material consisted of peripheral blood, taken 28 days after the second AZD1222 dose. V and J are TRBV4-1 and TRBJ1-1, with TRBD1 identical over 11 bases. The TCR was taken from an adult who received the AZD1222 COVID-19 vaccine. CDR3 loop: CASSQDSPDRGRLSMNTEAFF. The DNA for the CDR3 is TGCGCCAGCAGCCAAGATTCCCCGGACAGGGGGCGATTGTCCATGAACACTGAAGCTTTCTTT.